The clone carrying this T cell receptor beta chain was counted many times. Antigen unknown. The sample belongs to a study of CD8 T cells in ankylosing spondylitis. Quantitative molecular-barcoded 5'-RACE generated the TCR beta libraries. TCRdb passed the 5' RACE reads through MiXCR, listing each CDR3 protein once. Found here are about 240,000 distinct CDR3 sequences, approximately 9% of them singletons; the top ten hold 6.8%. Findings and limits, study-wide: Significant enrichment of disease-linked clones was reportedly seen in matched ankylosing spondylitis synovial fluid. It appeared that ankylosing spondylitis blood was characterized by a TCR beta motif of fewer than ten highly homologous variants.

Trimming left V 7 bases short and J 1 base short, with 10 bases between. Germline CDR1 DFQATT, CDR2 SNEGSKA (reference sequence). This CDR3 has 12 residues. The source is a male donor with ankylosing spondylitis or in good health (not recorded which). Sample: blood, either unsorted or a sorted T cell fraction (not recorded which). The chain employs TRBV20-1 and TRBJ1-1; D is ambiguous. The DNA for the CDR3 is TGCAGTGGAGTTAAGGGGAACACTGAAGCTTTCTTT. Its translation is CSGVKGNTEAFF.